These 16 T cell receptor beta chains were all obtained from the same sample, sequenced in a study of immune evolution from preneoplasia to lung adenocarcinoma. Assay used: immunoSEQ multiplex PCR; TCRdb lists only in-frame clones, some missing. Of some 11,000 clones listed, about 74% were seen once; the top ten hold about 30%. Material: FFPE normal lung tissue adjacent to the tumor. These TCRs come from a person in their sixties with lung adenocarcinoma. Some clones in this sample may be carry-over from other donors' samples.

The gene calls are TRBV6-4 and TRBJ2-5, with 7 bases identical to TRBD1. After removal of 4 bases from V and 2 bases from J, the junction contained 10 bases not matched to a gene. From germline, CDR1 is MRHNA and CDR2 SNTAGT. The CDR3 has 16 amino acids. CDR3 DNA sequence: TGTGCCAGCAGTGCCCGAGGGGGCGAAGGTCAAGAGACCCAGTACTTC. It is translated as CASSARGGEGQETQYF.

Note on this clone: Other DNA sequences from this sample encode an identical CDR3 as well. V is TRBV2 and J is TRBJ1-5; 9 bases are shared with TRBD1. With 6 bases clipped from V and 4 bases from J, the junction kept 4 bases outside the gene matches. CDR1 SNHLY and CDR2 FYNNEI come from the germline V gene. This CDR3 is 14 amino acids long. CDR3 DNA: TGTGCCAGCAGCGCGACAGGGGGAAATCAGCCCCAGCATTTT. Amino acids: CASSATGGNQPQHF.

The chain links TRBV7-2 to TRBJ1-1; the D is unclear. This CDR3 spans 13 amino acids. Germline CDR1 reads SGHTA; CDR2 reads FQGNSA. The ends were cut back, 5 bases at V and 2 bases at J, with 9 bases in the middle. The chain's CDR3 is CASSLQVNTEAFF. As DNA, the CDR3 is TGTGCCAGCAGCCTACAAGTAAACACTGAAGCTTTCTTT. Based on the CDR3 plus reference TRBV7-2 and TRBJ1-1, the full variable domain is GAGVSQSPSNKVTEKGKDVELRCDPISGHTALYWYRQSLGQGLEFLIYFQGNSAPDKSGLPSDRFSAERTGGSVSTLTIQRTQQEDSAVYLCASSLQVNTEAFFGQGTRLTVV.

V usage is TRBV7-8 and J usage is TRBJ1-2; 9 bases are a match to TRBD1. Germline CDR1 reads SGHVS; CDR2 reads FQNEAQ. CDR3 length: 15 amino acids. The V and J ends lost 5 bases and 1 base, in that order; junction bases with no gene match: 5. The CDR3 protein is CASSPRTGVNYGYTF. In DNA, the CDR3 is TGTGCCAGCAGCCCTCGGACAGGGGTTAACTATGGCTACACCTTC.

CDR3 sequence: CAWSPGGNADTQYF. CDR3 DNA sequence: TGTGCCTGGAGTCCGGGAGGGAACGCAGATACGCAGTATTTT. The chain has TRBV30 and TRBJ2-3, with TRBD2 matching 8 bases. Trimming at V came to 2 bases and at J to 4 bases, leaving 5 bases not matched to a gene. CDR3 length equals 14 residues. CDR1 and CDR2 from the germline V gene are GTSNPN and SVGIG (reference sequence).

In this sample, this clone turned up a few times. The rearrangement joins TRBV5-1 to TRBJ2-7; D may be TRBD2 (5 bases). This CDR3 spans 15 amino acids. Trimming removed 0 bases from V and 3 bases from J, with 13 bases in between. Looked up from germline, CDR1 is SGHRS and CDR2 is YFSETQ. The CDR3, as DNA: TGCGCCAGCAGCTTGGAACCCGGGGTCTACTACGAGCAGTACTTC. Its protein product is CASSLEPGVYYEQYF.

A few counts support this clone. The gene calls are TRBV28 and TRBJ2-7, with TRBD1 identical over 11 bases. CDR3 length equals 14 residues. CDR1 and CDR2 (germline): MDHEN, SYDVKM. After removal of 3 bases from V and 4 bases from J, the junction contained 2 bases not matched to a gene. In DNA, the CDR3 is TGTGCCAGCAGTTTTGGGACAGGGGGTTACGAGCAGTACTTC. It is translated as CASSFGTGGYEQYF.

The chain uses TRBV28 and TRBJ1-2, with D uncertain. The CDR3 runs to 12 residues. Germline CDR1 reads MDHEN; CDR2 reads SYDVKM. Trimming left V 2 bases short and J 5 bases short, with 6 bases between. CDR3 sequence reads: CASSLVGYGYTF. CDR3 coding DNA: TGTGCCAGCAGTTTAGTAGGTTATGGCTACACCTTC.

V usage is TRBV25-1 and J usage is TRBJ2-2, with D unresolved. The CDR3 covers 12 residues. Per germline, CDR1 MGHDK and CDR2 SYGVNS. The germline V and J ends were trimmed by 6 bases and 5 bases, with 7 bases remaining between them. The CDR3: CASSSQTGELFF. The CDR3 DNA follows: TGTGCCAGCAGCTCTCAAACCGGGGAGCTGTTTTTT. The full variable domain, completed using reference TRBV25-1 and TRBJ2-2, is EADIYQTPRYLVIGTGKKITLECSQTMGHDKMYWYQQDPGMELHLIHYSYGVNSTEKGDLSSESTVSRIRTEHFPLTLESARPSHTSQYLCASSSQTGELFFGEGSRLTVL.

This sequence joins TRBV18 and TRBJ1-3; the D is unclear. V dropped 5 bases and J dropped 0 bases, with 11 bases sitting between them. Germline lookup yields CDR1 KGHSH and CDR2 LQKENI. This CDR3 has 15 residues. CDR3 sequence reads: CASSSSESSGNTIYF. The CDR3 DNA reads TGTGCCAGCTCATCGTCCGAAAGCTCTGGAAACACCATATATTTT.

The chain couples TRBV18 to TRBJ2-7; D might be TRBD1 or TRBD2, each matching 5 bases. The CDR3 is 14 residues long. Trimming shortened V by 5 bases and J by 4 bases, and 15 bases separated the two germline ends. In germline, CDR1 is KGHSH, CDR2 LQKENI. In nucleotides, the CDR3 is TGTGCCAGCTCAACGGAGTCGGGACCTTACGAGCAGTACTTC. As protein: CASSTESGPYEQYF.

V usage is TRBV10-3 and J usage is TRBJ2-3; 8 bases line up with TRBD2. The CDR3 sequence is 15 residues long. V lost 10 bases and J lost 0; bases outside the gene matches: 9. The germline CDR1 and CDR2 sequences are ENHRY and SYGVKD. The CDR3 nucleotides are TGTGCCACAAGTCAACGGACTAGCAGCACAGATACGCAGTATTTT. The encoded protein is CATSQRTSSTDTQYF.

The chain uses TRBV27 and TRBJ2-7; D is undetermined. CDR1 and CDR2 from the germline V gene are MNHEY and SMNVEV (reference sequence). The CDR3 extends over 12 amino acids. V was pared by 5 bases and J by 9 bases, with 14 bases between. Here the CDR3 DNA reads TGTGCCAGCAGTGACGGCGGAAAGGGGCAGTACTTC. Its protein product is CASSDGGKGQYF.

V usage is TRBV18 and J usage is TRBJ2-3; D is perhaps TRBD2 (5 bases). Germline loops: CDR1 KGHSH, CDR2 LQKENI. Between the trimmed V and J ends, which lost 4 bases and 2 bases, there was a span of 13 bases. The CDR3 has 15 amino acids. The CDR3 DNA follows: TGTGCCAGCTCACAACTTCTAGCTAACACAGATACGCAGTATTTT. Encoded protein: CASSQLLANTDTQYF.

The V gene is TRBV6-1, the J gene TRBJ2-3; D gene unclear. This CDR3 is built from 12 residues. Germline CDR1 and CDR2: MNHNS and SASEGT. V was pared by 6 bases and J by 2 bases, with 6 bases between. The CDR3 reads CASRRTTDTQYF. The CDR3 DNA reads as TGTGCCAGCAGGCGTACCACAGATACGCAGTATTTT.

The sample holds a few counts of this clone. The CDR3 is CACGDSFSSGANVLTF. CDR3 nucleotides: TGTGCCTGCGGGGACAGTTTTTCCTCTGGGGCCAACGTCCTGACTTTC. The chain couples TRBV30 to TRBJ2-6, with 7 nucleotides matching TRBD1. The germline V gene encodes CDR1 GTSNPN and CDR2 SVGIG (reference sequence). With 6 bases clipped from V and 0 bases from J, the junction kept 8 bases outside the gene matches. The CDR3 is made up of 16 amino acids.